The 21 T cell receptor beta chains below all came from one sample that was sequenced in a study of tumor and adjacent non-tumor tissue in lung cancer. No cell sorting was done before RNA was extracted from the tissue. TCRbeta libraries were built with three rounds of nested PCR, modified from ARM-PCR. MiXCR was run by TCRdb on the multiplex PCR reads, yielding one entry per CDR3 protein. The sample yields about 200,000 distinct CDR3 sequences, less than 80% seen once. What was sequenced was lung tumor tissue. The receptors shown here come from a man in his fifties or sixties with non-small cell lung cancer.

This clonotype was found once. The conserved final phenylalanine or tryptophan is absent from the CDR3, which likely points to a read error. The chain uses TRBV6-2 or TRBV6-3 and TRBJ2-1, with TRBD2 matching 11 bases. Germline V gene sequence: CDR1 MNHEY, CDR2 SVGEGT. Germline trimming cut 7 bases from V and 6 bases from J; bases unmatched to any gene: 8. CDR3 length: 15 residues. The CDR3 here is CASNAGTSGTNEQFL. CDR3 coding DNA: TGTGCCAGCAATGCCGGGACTAGCGGTACCAATGAGCAGTTCTTA.

In regard to this clonotype: A clone one base away is much larger, so this may be a read error. The rearrangement joins TRBV6-5 to TRBJ2-1, with TRBD2 identical over 12 bases. CDR1 MNHEY and CDR2 SVGAGI come from the germline V gene. This CDR3 region has 20 residues. The CDR3 region has the DNA TGTGCCAGCAGTTTTACCCGCGGACTAGCGGGAAATATGGGTTTCAATGAGCAGTGCTTC. As protein: CASSFTRGLAGNMGFNEQCF.

About this clonotype itself: A much larger clone sits a single nucleotide away, making a read error possible. V gene TRBV4-3 combines with J gene TRBJ2-2; either TRBD1 or TRBD2 may fit D (5 bases each). The CDR3 length is 17 residues. CDR1 and CDR2 from the germline V gene are LGHNA and YSLEER. The CDR3 bases are TGCGACAGCAGCCACAAACCGGGACGAGGAGGTACCGGGGAGCTGTTTTTT. Its translation: CDSSHKPGRGGTGELFF.

A note on this clonotype: Sequence at one end of the junction differs from germline and may be a read error. The gene calls are TRBV6-1 and TRBJ1-3; D is unclear. Germline values: CDR1 MNHNS, CDR2 SASEGT. The CDR3 loop spans 13 amino acids. This CDR3 reads CASGEGPPGTTYF. The CDR3 nucleotides are TGTGCCAGCGGTGAAGGTCCACCGGGCACCACATATTTT.

The V and J genes are TRBV7-9 and TRBJ2-3, with TRBD2 matching 9 bases. This CDR3 spans 16 amino acids. Unmatched junction bases numbered 7, after V lost 5 bases and J lost 1 base. The germline V gene encodes CDR1 SEHNR and CDR2 FQNEAQ (reference sequence). The CDR3 DNA follows: TGTGCCAGCAGCCAACCTCTAGCGGGGCGCACAGATACGCAGTATTTT. This translates into CASSQPLAGRTDTQYF.

A few counts support this clonotype. V and J are TRBV7-9 and TRBJ1-1; D is uncertain. V lost 1 base and J 4 bases, leaving 10 bases between the germline ends. The CDR3 runs 14 residues. Germline V gives CDR1 SEHNR, CDR2 FQNEAQ (reference sequence). Written as DNA, the CDR3 is TGTGCCAGCAGCTTAGACTTGGTCGGCACTGAAGCTTTCTTT. Amino acid sequence: CASSLDLVGTEAFF. Full variable domain (remainder filled in from reference TRBV7-9 and TRBJ1-1): DTGVSQNPRHKITKRGQNVTFRCDPISEHNRLYWYRQTLGQGPEFLTYFQNEAQLEKSRLLSDRFSAERPKGSFSTLEIQRTEQGDSAMYLCASSLDLVGTEAFFGQGTRLTVV.

This clonotype was picked up a small number of times. The V gene is TRBV20-1, the J gene TRBJ1-1; a possible D gene is TRBD1 (5 bases). V lost 5 bases, J lost 6 bases, and 13 bases lay in between. Germline CDR1 is DFQATT and CDR2 is SNEGSKA (reference sequence). CDR3 length: 12 residues. The CDR3 DNA reads TGCAGTGCTGACCACGGGGGTTCTGAAGCTTTCTTT. Translating gives CSADHGGSEAFF.

A note on this clonotype: Its ends do not fully match the called genes, so a read error is possible. The chain carries TRBV11-1 and TRBJ2-7; D might be TRBD2 (5 bases). Germline values: CDR1 SGHAT, CDR2 FQDESV (reference sequence). The CDR3 consists of 16 residues. The CDR3 coding sequence is TGTGCCAGCAACTTAGCGATTTGTGACAATTCGTACGAGCAGTACTTC. Translated, it gives CASNLAICDNSYEQYF.

Regarding this clonotype: This sequence may be a read error, since a much larger clone differs from it by one base. The chain links TRBV20-1 to TRBJ2-3; TRBD2 aligns across 11 bases. Germline V lookup: CDR1 DFQATT, CDR2 SNEGSKA (reference sequence). The CDR3 spans 17 residues. The CDR3, as DNA: TGCAGTTCTAGAGAAACACTAGCGGGAGCCGCTACAGATACGCAGTATTTT. Translating gives CSSRETLAGAATDTQYF.

Comments on this clonotype: Relative to the germline gene, one junction end is altered; a read error may explain this. The chain employs TRBV11-2 and TRBJ2-5; D may be TRBD1 or TRBD2 (6 bases each). Germline V lookup: CDR1 SGHAT, CDR2 FQNNGV. This CDR3 contains 13 residues. The CDR3 bases are TGTGCCTGCAGCTTACGGGGGCAAGAGACGCAGTACTTC. Translated: CACSLRGQETQYF.

Notes on this clonotype: A much larger clone differs from this one at a single base, so this may be a read error. The chain combines TRBV6-1 with TRBJ2-7, with D tentatively TRBD2 (5 bases). The CDR3 sequence is 15 residues long. Germline loops: CDR1 MNHNS, CDR2 SASEGT. The CDR3 bases are TGTGCCAGCACCAGAACCCTAGGGAACGACTACCAGCAGTACTTC. Its translation is CASTRTLGNDYQQYF.

CDR3 sequence: CSAGLAGGPYEQYF. The CDR3 DNA reads as TGCAGTGCCGGCCTGGCGGGAGGCCCCTACGAGCAGTACTTC. The chain couples TRBV20-1 to TRBJ2-7; 8 bases are a match to TRBD2. CDR3 length: 14 residues. Germline V CDR1 and CDR2: DFQATT, SNEGSKA (reference sequence). V gave up 6 bases and J gave up 2 bases; unmatched junction bases: 9.

The sample holds one count of this clonotype. Just one base apart from a much larger clone, this may be a read error. J is TRBJ2-3 and V is TRBV6-6; a possible D gene is TRBD2 (5 bases). CDR1 is MNHNY and CDR2 is SVGAGI in the germline V gene (reference sequence). This CDR3 is 17 amino acids long. The CDR3 sequence: CANSYSRERQITDTQYF. In nucleotides, the CDR3 is TGTGCCAACAGTTACTCGAGAGAGCGGCAGATCACAGATACGCAGTATTTT.

Remarks on this clonotype: Sequence at one end of the junction differs from germline and may be a read error. The chain uses TRBV6-5 and TRBJ2-1; 7 bases line up with TRBD1. This CDR3 is 15 amino acids long. Germline V CDR1 and CDR2: MNHEY, SVGAGI. The CDR3 region has the DNA TGTGCCAGCATTTACTTGTGGACAGGAGCATTGGAGCAGTTCTTC. Amino acid sequence: CASIYLWTGALEQFF.

V gene TRBV7-3 combines with J gene TRBJ2-3, with D unresolved. There are 15 residues in the CDR3. Germline V lookup: CDR1 SGHTA, CDR2 FQGTGA. V lost 3 bases and J lost 1, with 11 bases in between. The CDR3 region has the DNA TGTGCCAGCAGCTTTGTCGGAGCCGGCACAGATACGCAGTATTTT. It translates to CASSFVGAGTDTQYF. The entire variable domain, with the rest obtained from reference TRBV7-3 and TRBJ2-3, is as follows: GAGVSQTPSNKVTEKGKYVELRCDPISGHTALYWYRQSLGQGPEFLIYFQGTGAADDSGLPNDRFFAVRPEGSVSTLKIQRTERGDSAVYLCASSFVGAGTDTQYFGPGTRLTVL.

Concerning this clonotype: Relative to the germline gene, one junction end is altered; a read error may explain this. The genes are TRBV30 and TRBJ2-3, with a weak D call TRBD2 (6 bases). CDR1 is GTSNPN, CDR2 SVGIG, per germline (reference sequence). The CDR3 length is 13 residues. In DNA form, the CDR3 reads TGTGCCCGGAGCGGCGGGACCACAGATACGCAGTATTTT. Its translation: CARSGGTTDTQYF.

Points on this clonotype: Germline is not matched at one junction end, which may reflect a read error. V and J are TRBV11-2 and TRBJ1-4, with D unclear. The CDR3 runs 15 residues. Germline values: CDR1 SGHAT, CDR2 FQNNGV. CDR3 sequence: CASSSPLRSNERLFF. The CDR3 DNA reads TGTGCCAGCAGTTCCCCCCTTCGATCGAATGAAAGACTGTTTTTT. The whole variable domain, remainder taken from reference TRBV11-2 and TRBJ1-4, is EAGVAQSPRYKIIEKRQSVAFWCNPISGHATLYWYQQILGQGPKLLIQFQNNGVVDDSQLPKDRFSAERLKGVDSTLKIQPAKLEDSAVYLCASSSPLRSNERLFFGSGTQLSVL.

As to this clonotype: A much larger clone lies a single base off, so this may be a read error. This chain links TRBV29-1 with TRBJ2-3; maybe TRBD1 (6 bases). Per the germline V gene, CDR1 is SQVTM and CDR2 is ANQGSEA. Trimming stripped 4 bases from V and 11 bases from J, with 16 bases between. The CDR3 sequence is 12 residues long. The CDR3 loop reads CSVAQQGYMQYF. CDR3 nucleotides: TGCAGCGTTGCTCAACAGGGTTATATGCAGTATTTT.

About this clonotype itself: The final CDR3 position lacks the conserved phenylalanine or tryptophan, pointing to a likely read error. The chain employs TRBV6-5 and TRBJ2-1, with D perhaps TRBD1 (5 bases). This CDR3 has 17 residues. CDR1 is MNHEY and CDR2 is SVGAGI in the germline V gene. The DNA for the CDR3 is TGTGCCAGCAGTTACTCGTACAGGCCGAGCTCCTACAATGGGCAGTTCTCC. Translating it yields CASSYSYRPSSYNGQFS.

As regards this clonotype: A read error may be the cause here, since a much bigger clone is one base away. CDR3 DNA: TGTGCCAGCGCGACCTACGACGGATTCAATGAGCAGTACTTC. As protein: CASATYDGFNEQYF. The chain carries TRBV11-2 and TRBJ2-1; no clear D. The DNA matches TRBJ2-7 better at its end, which makes the J call doubtful. Germline values: CDR1 SGHAT, CDR2 FQNNGV. The CDR3 length is 14 residues.

Points on this clonotype: The conserved phenylalanine or tryptophan is not found at the CDR3 terminus, so this likely reflects a read error. This chain joins TRBV20-1 and TRBJ2-7, with 7 nucleotides matching TRBD2. The germline gives CDR1 DFQATT, CDR2 SNEGSKA (reference sequence). The CDR3 length is 14 residues. The CDR3 bases are TGCAGTGCTAGAATGGGAGGGAAGGGCTACGGGCAGTACTCC. It codes for CSARMGGKGYGQYS.